This T cell receptor beta chain is from a study of metastatic and nonmetastatic thyroid tumors. In the study overall: Across blood and tumor or nodule tissue, repertoires from malignant and benign thyroid patients were compared with one another. Study-wide results and limits: Benign nodules reportedly had significantly lower TCR beta diversity than malignant thyroid tumors in blood and tumor.

About this clone: Its antigen remains unidentified.

Authors' processing steps: It was from CDR3 differences across clinicopathological groups that a distant-metastasis classifier for papillary thyroid cancer was built. TCRdb reprocessed the PCR reads using MiXCR. The V and J calls and clone size come from TCRdb's table, not from the authors' own analysis. The sample lists 40,000 or so clones; less than 15% were seen once. Each patient came to thyroid surgery without any prior treatment (of any kind). The sequencing input was blood. The sequence was collected from a female donor with papillary thyroid cancer or a benign thyroid nodule (not recorded which). Some clones in this sample may be carry-over from other donors' samples.

DNA of the CDR3: TGCGCCAGCAGTGAGATAGGACTAGCAATTTCCTACGAGCAGTACTTC. Encoded protein: CASSEIGLAISYEQYF. The rearrangement uses TRBV10-2 and TRBJ2-7; TRBD2 matches at 8 bases. V lost 2 bases, J lost 1 base, and 7 bases stayed unmatched. Per germline, CDR1 WSHSY and CDR2 SAAADI. The CDR3 is 16 residues long.